The 8 T cell receptor beta chains below come from one sample, sequenced in a study of blood T cell repertoires in COVID-19. Data came from immunoSEQ multiplex PCR; TCRdb stores just in-frame clones and leaves some out. The sample shows about 390,000 clones, around 87% of them seen only once. Sequenced input: peripheral blood. The receptors were sampled from an older woman with COVID-19, enrolled during active disease.

This chain links TRBV18 with TRBJ1-2, with TRBD1 matching over 8 bases. Germline lookup yields CDR1 KGHSH and CDR2 LQKENI. The CDR3 covers 15 residues. V gave up 8 bases and J gave up 3 bases; unmatched junction bases: 11. Written as DNA, the CDR3 is TGTGCCAGCACCAGAACGACAGGGGAACACTATGGCTACACCTTC. Translation: CASTRTTGEHYGYTF.

The chain uses TRBV10-2 and TRBJ2-2; D may be TRBD2 (6 bases). Germline values: CDR1 WSHSY, CDR2 SAAADI. The CDR3 covers 18 residues. Trimming pared 7 bases from V and 0 bases from J, leaving 21 bases between. The CDR3 DNA sequence: TGCGCCAGCACTACTAATGGGGGACTCTCTCCGAACACCGGGGAGCTGTTTTTT. Translating gives CASTTNGGLSPNTGELFF.

This sequence joins TRBV5-1 and TRBJ1-1; D is unclear. The V end lost 0 bases, the J end lost 1 base, and 10 bases lay between the germline ends. Germline CDR1 is SGHRS and CDR2 is YFSETQ. The CDR3 length is 15 residues. The CDR3 DNA reads TGCGCCAGCAGCTTGGCCGTTTTCGGGAACACTGAAGCTTTCTTT. This translates into CASSLAVFGNTEAFF.

V gene TRBV10-3 combines with J gene TRBJ1-2; D remains unclear. The CDR3 runs 14 residues. Trimming pared 4 bases from V and 3 bases from J, leaving 12 bases between. Germline CDR1 ENHRY, CDR2 SYGVKD. CDR3 loop: CAISALTGDYGYTF. For the CDR3, the DNA is TGTGCCATCAGTGCCTTGACCGGGGACTATGGCTACACCTTC.

J is TRBJ1-4 and V is TRBV25-1; TRBD1 is a possible D gene (5 bases). The germline gives CDR1 MGHDK, CDR2 SYGVNS. The CDR3 totals 15 residues. Trimming took 6 bases from V and 6 from J, leaving 17 bases between them. The CDR3 sequence: CASRGQGGSDEKLFF. Here the CDR3 DNA reads TGTGCCAGCAGGGGGCAGGGCGGATCGGATGAAAAACTGTTTTTT.

V is TRBV7-3 and J is TRBJ2-7, with 9 bases that match TRBD1. The CDR3 is made up of 16 amino acids. Germline CDR1 reads SGHTA; CDR2 reads FQGTGA. Trimming took 1 base from V and 5 from J; bases not matched to a gene: 9. The CDR3 is CASSLNAGTGIHEQYF. DNA for the CDR3: TGTGCCAGCAGCTTAAATGCCGGGACAGGGATCCACGAGCAGTACTTC.

This clone was recorded only once. This chain joins TRBV7-3 and TRBJ2-7; D unresolved. Trimming removed 2 bases from V and 2 bases from J, with 13 bases in between. The CDR3 totals 15 residues. Per germline, CDR1 SGHTA and CDR2 FQGTGA. CDR3 DNA: TGTGCCAGCAGCTTATACCCCAACGGAGCCTACGAGCAGTACTTC. It translates to CASSLYPNGAYEQYF.

The rearrangement uses TRBV5-1 and TRBJ2-5; the D is unclear. This CDR3 has 13 amino acids. Trimming took 7 bases from V and 5 from J, leaving 15 bases between them. Germline V gene sequence: CDR1 SGHRS, CDR2 YFSETQ. The CDR3 loop reads CASSRSSRETQYF. CDR3 sequence (DNA): TGCGCCAGCTCCAGAAGTTCGCGGGAGACCCAGTACTTC.